This TCR beta chain was identified in a study of cytomegalovirus exposure and HLA in healthy donors. 13 Jbeta primers and 60 Vbeta primers were used for the PCR. The assay was immunoSEQ multiplex PCR, and TCRdb's table has in-frame clones only and misses some. In all, the sample yields more than 140,000 clones. Healthy bone marrow donors made up the cohort. Study-wide results and limits: Some segments of the V type, notably TRBV6-2 and TRBV6-3, were excluded as indistinguishable. One later analysis reportedly identified an Asian-associated ancestry cluster that showed fewer N-insertions than the approximately 710-donor mean. In a later analysis, parvovirus B19, influenza, CMV and Epstein-Barr virus appeared linked to several top co-occurrence clusters.

A remark on this clone: The target antigen is unknown.

This CDR3 has 15 residues. The germline V gene has CDR1 SGHNT and CDR2 YYREEE (reference sequence). V lost 4 bases and J 0 bases, leaving 8 bases between the germline ends. This TCR came from a woman aged 18-29 years in good health and CMV-seronegative. The sequenced material came from PBMCs. The gene calls are TRBV5-4 and TRBJ2-6; the D is unclear. CDR3 loop: CASSQRSSGANVLTF. The CDR3 DNA sequence: TGTGCCAGCAGCCAGAGGAGCTCTGGGGCCAACGTCCTGACTTTC. Variable domain in full (rest from reference TRBV5-4 and TRBJ2-6): ETGVTQSPTHLIKTRGQQVTLRCSSQSGHNTVSWYQQALGQGPQFIFQYYREEENGRGNFPPRFSGLQFPNYSSELNVNALELDDSALYLCASSQRSSGANVLTFGAGSRLTVL.